Here is one T cell receptor beta chain with its context. Its antigen remains unidentified. No much larger clonotype is one base removed from it; base qualities were not supplied. TCRbeta CDR3 regions were amplified from genomic DNA using the immunoSEQ Assay, a bias-controlled multiplex PCR. Turning to the authors' computational methods: The number of nucleated cells in each sample was estimated by amplification of reference gene primers within the assay. Sequence reads were collapsed and filtered to measure the absolute abundance of every unique TCRbeta CDR3 rearrangement. For each sample, productive Simpson clonality was calculated by taking the square root of Simpson's diversity index across productive rearrangements. TCRdb's version of the immuneACCESS table is confined to in-frame rearrangements and falls short of the full clone set. An unresolved V gene accounts for under half of the shortfall where checked; the remainder is of unknown origin. The D gene and trimming were derived from the DNA, and the V and J assignments and clone size from that table. In all, the sample holds over 85,000 clones, and about 85% of those were seen once. Approximately 5% of the sample rests with the top ten.

CDR1 MGHRA and CDR2 YSYEKL were looked up in the germline V gene. V is cut back by 0 bases and J by 7 bases, with 3 bases in the junction unmatched. The CDR3 numbers 15 residues from cysteine through phenylalanine. Only the CDR3 part of the read is kept: 45 bases, read in frame from the first base. Whole blood was collected in K2EDTA tubes by collaborating institutions according to the institutions' own protocols. For TCRbeta analysis, collaborators shipped samples as frozen whole blood, isolated PBMCs, or DNA extracted from either of those sample types. This record belongs to a study of blood T cell repertoires in COVID-19 (dated by TCRdb to 2020 to 2021). General notes on the study: Samples from collaborators originated in the United States, Italy and Spain and spanned both the acute and convalescent phases of COVID-19. The prospective study material was composed of cDNA or gDNA derived from T cells, B-cell-depleted T cells, or PBMCs. Deeply sampled blood TCRbeta repertoires from subjects exposed to, actively infected with, or recovered from COVID-19 were included in the dataset. The repertoires were made available in a free public database intended to serve as a resource for research on the immune response to SARS-CoV-2. The samples were drawn from the first 160 participants of the ongoing ImmuneRACE study and from 950 to 1,500 subjects provided by 6 global collaborators. Nearly every sample came with metadata listing a de-identified subject ID, COVID-19 status, age in years and sex. HLA class I and class II types, where available, came from metadata supplied by the sample provider rather than from assay-based typing. Broad study findings and their caveats: Clinical and demographic metadata were provided uncurated, with the amount varying by source and participant.

This receptor was identified in a human donor in a cohort sampled during active COVID-19. The chain is encoded by TRBV4-1 joined to TRBJ2-1, with 10 bases matching TRBD2. Material: peripheral blood. The CDR3 reads as follows: CASSQDYSGRNEQFF. In nucleotide form, the sequence is TGCGCCAGCAGCCAAGATTATAGCGGGAGGAATGAGCAGTTCTTC.